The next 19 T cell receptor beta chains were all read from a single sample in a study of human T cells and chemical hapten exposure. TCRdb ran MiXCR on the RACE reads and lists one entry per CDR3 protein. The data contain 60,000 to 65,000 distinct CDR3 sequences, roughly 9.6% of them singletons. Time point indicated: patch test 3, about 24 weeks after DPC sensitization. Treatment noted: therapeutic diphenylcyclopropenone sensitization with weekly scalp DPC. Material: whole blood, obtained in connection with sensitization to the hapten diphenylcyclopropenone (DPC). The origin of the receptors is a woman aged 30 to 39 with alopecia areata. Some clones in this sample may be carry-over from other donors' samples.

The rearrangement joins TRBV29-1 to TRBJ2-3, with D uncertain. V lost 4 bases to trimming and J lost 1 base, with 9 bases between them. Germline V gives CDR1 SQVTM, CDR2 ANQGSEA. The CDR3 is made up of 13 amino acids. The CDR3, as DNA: TGCAGCGTTGTCCCTGGGGGCACAGATACGCAGTATTTT. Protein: CSVVPGGTDTQYF.

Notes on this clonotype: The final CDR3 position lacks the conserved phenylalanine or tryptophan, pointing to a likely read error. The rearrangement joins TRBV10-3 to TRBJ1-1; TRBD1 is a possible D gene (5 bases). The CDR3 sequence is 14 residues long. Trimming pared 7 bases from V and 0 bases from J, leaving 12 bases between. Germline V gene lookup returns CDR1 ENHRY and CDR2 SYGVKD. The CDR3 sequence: CAIKGSPLNTEAFL. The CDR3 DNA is TGTGCCATCAAGGGGTCGCCTTTGAACACTGAAGCTTTCCTT.

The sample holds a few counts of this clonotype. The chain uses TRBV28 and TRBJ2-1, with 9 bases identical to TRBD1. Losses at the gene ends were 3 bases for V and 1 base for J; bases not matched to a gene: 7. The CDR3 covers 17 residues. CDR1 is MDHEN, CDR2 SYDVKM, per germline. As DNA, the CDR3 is TGTGCCAGCAGTTTGTCGGACAGGGGTCGGTCCTACAATGAGCAGTTCTTC. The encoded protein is CASSLSDRGRSYNEQFF. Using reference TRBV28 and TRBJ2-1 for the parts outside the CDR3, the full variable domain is DVKVTQSSRYLVKRTGEKVFLECVQDMDHENMFWYRQDPGLGLRLIYFSYDVKMKEKGDIPEGYSVSREKKERFSLILESASTNQTSMYLCASSLSDRGRSYNEQFFGPGTRLTVL.

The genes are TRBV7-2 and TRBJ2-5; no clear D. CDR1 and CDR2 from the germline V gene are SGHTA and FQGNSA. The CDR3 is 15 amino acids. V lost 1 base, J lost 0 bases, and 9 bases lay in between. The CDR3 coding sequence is TGTGCCAGCAGCTTAGTTTCCTCGTACCAAGAGACCCAGTACTTC. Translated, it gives CASSLVSSYQETQYF.

CDR3 protein: CASSSPSGTIQETQYF. CDR3 DNA sequence: TGTGCCAGCAGCTCACCGTCCGGGACTATCCAAGAGACCCAGTACTTC. The chain combines TRBV5-4 with TRBJ2-5; 7 bases are a match to TRBD2. Per the germline V gene, CDR1 is SGHNT and CDR2 is YYREEE (reference sequence). The V gene end was trimmed by 3 bases and the J gene end by 1 base; junction bases not matched to a gene: 9. This CDR3 contains 16 residues.

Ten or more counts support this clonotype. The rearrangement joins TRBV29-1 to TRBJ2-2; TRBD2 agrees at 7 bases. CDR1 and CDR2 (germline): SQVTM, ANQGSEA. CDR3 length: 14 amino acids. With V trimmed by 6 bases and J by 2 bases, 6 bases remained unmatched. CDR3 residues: CSVLPGGNTGELFF. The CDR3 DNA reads TGCAGCGTCCTCCCGGGGGGAAACACCGGGGAGCTGTTTTTT.

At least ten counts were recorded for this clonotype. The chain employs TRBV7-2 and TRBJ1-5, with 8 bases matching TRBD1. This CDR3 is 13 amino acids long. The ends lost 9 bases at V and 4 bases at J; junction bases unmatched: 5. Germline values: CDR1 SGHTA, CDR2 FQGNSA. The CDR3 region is CASGTGTNQPQHF. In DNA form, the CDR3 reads TGTGCCAGTGGGACAGGAACTAATCAGCCCCAGCATTTT.

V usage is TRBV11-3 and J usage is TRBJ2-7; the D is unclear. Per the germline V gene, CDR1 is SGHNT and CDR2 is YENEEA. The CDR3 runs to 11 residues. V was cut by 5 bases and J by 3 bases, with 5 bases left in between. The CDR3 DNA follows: TGTGCCAGCAGCGACAACTACGAGCAGTACTTC. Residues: CASSDNYEQYF.

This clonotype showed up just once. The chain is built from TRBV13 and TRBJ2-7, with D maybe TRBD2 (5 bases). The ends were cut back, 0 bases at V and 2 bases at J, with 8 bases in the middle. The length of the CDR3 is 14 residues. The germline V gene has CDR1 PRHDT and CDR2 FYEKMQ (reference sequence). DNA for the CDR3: TGTGCCAGCAGCTTAGGACTAGTGGCCTACGAGCAGTACTTC. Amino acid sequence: CASSLGLVAYEQYF.

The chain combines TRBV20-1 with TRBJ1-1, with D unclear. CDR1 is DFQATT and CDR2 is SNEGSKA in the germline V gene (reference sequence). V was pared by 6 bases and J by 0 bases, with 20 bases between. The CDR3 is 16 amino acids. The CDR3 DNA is TGCAGTGCGAATCGCGCCGCTAGCCTAATGAACACTGAAGCTTTCTTT. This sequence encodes CSANRAASLMNTEAFF.

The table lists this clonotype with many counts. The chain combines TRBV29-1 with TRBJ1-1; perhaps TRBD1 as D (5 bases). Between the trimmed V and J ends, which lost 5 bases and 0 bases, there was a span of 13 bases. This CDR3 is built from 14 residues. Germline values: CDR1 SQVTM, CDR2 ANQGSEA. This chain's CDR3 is CSVLDSALNTEAFF. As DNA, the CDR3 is TGCAGCGTTCTCGACAGTGCTCTGAACACTGAAGCTTTCTTT.

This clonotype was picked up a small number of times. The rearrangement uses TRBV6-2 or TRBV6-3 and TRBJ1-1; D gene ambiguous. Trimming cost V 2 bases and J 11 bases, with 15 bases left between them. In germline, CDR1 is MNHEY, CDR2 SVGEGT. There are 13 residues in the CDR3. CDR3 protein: CASSYGRTPRAFF. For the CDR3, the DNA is TGTGCCAGCAGTTACGGCAGGACCCCAAGGGCTTTCTTT.

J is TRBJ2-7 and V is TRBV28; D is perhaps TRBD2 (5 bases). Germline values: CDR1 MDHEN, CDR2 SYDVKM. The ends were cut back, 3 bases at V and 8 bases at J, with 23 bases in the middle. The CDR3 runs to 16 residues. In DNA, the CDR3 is TGTGCCAGCAGTTTCTGGAGGAGCGCAACTCCTACGAAGCAGTACTTC. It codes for CASSFWRSATPTKQYF. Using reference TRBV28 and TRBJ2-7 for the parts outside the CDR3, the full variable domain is DVKVTQSSRYLVKRTGEKVFLECVQDMDHENMFWYRQDPGLGLRLIYFSYDVKMKEKGDIPEGYSVSREKKERFSLILESASTNQTSMYLCASSFWRSATPTKQYFGPGTRLTVT.

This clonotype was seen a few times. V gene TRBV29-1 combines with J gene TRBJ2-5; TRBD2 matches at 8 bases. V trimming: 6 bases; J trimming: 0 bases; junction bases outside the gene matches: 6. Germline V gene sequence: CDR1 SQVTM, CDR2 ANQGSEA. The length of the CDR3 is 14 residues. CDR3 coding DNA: TGCAGCGTAATTAGCGGGACAAACCAAGAGACCCAGTACTTC. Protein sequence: CSVISGTNQETQYF.

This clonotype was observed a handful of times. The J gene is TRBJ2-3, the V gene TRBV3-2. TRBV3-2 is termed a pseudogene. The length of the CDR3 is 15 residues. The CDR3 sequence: CASSQKSVTQDTQYF. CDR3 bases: TGTGCCAGCAGCCAAAAATCCGTCACACAAGATACGCAGTATTTT.

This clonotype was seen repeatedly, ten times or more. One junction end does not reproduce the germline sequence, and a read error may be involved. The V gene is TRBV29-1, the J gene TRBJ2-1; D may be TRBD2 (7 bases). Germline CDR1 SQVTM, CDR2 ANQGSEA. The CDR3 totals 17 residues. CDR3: CSVEGFVGGGAYNEQFF. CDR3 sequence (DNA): TGCAGCGTCGAAGGGTTCGTTGGAGGGGGGGCCTACAATGAGCAGTTCTTC.

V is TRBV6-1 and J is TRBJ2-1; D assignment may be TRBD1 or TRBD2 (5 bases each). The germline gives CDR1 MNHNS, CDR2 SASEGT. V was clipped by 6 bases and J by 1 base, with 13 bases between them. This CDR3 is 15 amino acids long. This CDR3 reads CASRAGTLSYNEQFF. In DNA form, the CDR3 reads TGTGCCAGCAGAGCAGGGACCTTATCCTACAATGAGCAGTTCTTC.

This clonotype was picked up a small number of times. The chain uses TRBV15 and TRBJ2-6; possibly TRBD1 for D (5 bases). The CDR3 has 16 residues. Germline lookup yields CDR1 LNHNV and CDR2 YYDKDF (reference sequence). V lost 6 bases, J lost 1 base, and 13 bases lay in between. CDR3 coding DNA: TGTGCCACCAGGATGTGGGGCGCGTCTGGGGCCAACGTCCTGACTTTC. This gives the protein CATRMWGASGANVLTF.

This chain's CDR3 is CASSFVQGTYEQYF. Here the CDR3 DNA reads TGCGCCAGCAGCTTTGTACAGGGCACCTACGAGCAGTACTTC. V and J are TRBV5-1 and TRBJ2-7; tentatively, D is TRBD1 (6 bases). Germline loops: CDR1 SGHRS, CDR2 YFSETQ. The CDR3 covers 14 residues. V gave up 2 bases and J gave up 2 bases, with 11 bases separating them.